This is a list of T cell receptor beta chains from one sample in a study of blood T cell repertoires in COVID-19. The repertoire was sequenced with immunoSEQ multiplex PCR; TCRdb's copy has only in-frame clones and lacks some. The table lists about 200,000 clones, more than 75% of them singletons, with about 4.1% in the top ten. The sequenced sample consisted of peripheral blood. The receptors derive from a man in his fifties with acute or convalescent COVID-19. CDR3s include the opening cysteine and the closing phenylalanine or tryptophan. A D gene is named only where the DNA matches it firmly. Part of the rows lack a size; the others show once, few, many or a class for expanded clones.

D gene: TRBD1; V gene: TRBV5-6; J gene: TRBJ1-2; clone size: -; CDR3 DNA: TGTGCCAGCAGCTTGGCAGGACAGGGCCCCTATGGCTACACCTTC; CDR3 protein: CASSLAGQGPYGYTF
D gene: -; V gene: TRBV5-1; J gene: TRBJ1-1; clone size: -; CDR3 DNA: TGCGCCAGCAGTGGGAGTTTGAACACTGAAGCTTTCTTT; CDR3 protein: CASSGSLNTEAFF
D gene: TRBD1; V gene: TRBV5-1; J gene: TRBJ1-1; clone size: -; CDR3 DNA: TGCGCCAGCAGGGGACAGGGTACGAACACTGAAGCTTTCTTT; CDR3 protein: CASRGQGTNTEAFF
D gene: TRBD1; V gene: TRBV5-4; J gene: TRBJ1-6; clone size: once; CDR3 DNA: TGTGCCAGCACCGTAGGACAGGGTGGCTCACCCCTCCACTTT; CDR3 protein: CASTVGQGGSPLHF
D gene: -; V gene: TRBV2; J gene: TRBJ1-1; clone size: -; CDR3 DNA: TGTGCCAGCCACGAGGACGGGGAGGACACTGAAGCTTTCTTT; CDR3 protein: CASHEDGEDTEAFF
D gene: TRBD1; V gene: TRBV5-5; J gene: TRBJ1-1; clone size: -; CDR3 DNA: TGTGCCAGCAGCCTCCTGGACAGGTTGAACACTGAAGCTTTCTTT; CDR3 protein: CASSLLDRLNTEAFF
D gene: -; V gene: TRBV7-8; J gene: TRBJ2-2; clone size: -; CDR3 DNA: TGTGCCAGCAGCTTTTCTGAGCTCACCGGGGAGCTGTTTTTT; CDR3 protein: CASSFSELTGELFF
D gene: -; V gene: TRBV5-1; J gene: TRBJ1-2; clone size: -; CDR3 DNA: TGCGCCAGCAGCTTGGACAGAATCTATGGCTACACCTTC; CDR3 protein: CASSLDRIYGYTF
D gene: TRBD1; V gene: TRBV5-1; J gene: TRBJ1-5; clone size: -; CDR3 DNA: TGCGCCAGCAGCTCAGGGACAGTCTGGGGTAGGGAGCCCCAGCATTTT; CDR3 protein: CASSSGTVWGREPQHF
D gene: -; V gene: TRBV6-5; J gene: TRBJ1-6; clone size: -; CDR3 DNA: TGTGCCAGCAGTTACGGGGCCGGCTCCTATAATTCACCCCTCCACTTT; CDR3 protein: CASSYGAGSYNSPLHF
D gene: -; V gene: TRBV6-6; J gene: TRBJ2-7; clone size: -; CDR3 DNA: TGTGCCAGCAGTCGACAAGGGGGGGGGAGAGAGCAGTACTTC; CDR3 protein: CASSRQGGGREQYF
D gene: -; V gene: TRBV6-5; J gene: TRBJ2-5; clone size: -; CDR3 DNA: TGTGCCAGCAGTTACGAGACAGGCACCCAAGAGACCCAGTACTTC; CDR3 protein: CASSYETGTQETQYF
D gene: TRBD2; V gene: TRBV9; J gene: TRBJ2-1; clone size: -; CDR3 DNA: TGTGCCAGCAGCATCGGACTAGCGGCCTACAATGAGCAGTTCTTC; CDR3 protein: CASSIGLAAYNEQFF
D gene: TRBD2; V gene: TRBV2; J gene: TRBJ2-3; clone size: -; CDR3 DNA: TGTGCCAGCAGTGGAGGCGGGGGGGGCACAGATACGCAGTATTTT; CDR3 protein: CASSGGGGGTDTQYF
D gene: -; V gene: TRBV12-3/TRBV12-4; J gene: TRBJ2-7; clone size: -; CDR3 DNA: TGTGCCAGCAGTCAGGGATCCTACGAGCAGTACTTC; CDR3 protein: CASSQGSYEQYF
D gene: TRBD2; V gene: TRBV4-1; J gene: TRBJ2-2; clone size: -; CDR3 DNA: TGCGCCAGCAGCCAACCTCCCCTCACTAGCGGGGGCACCGGGGAGCTGTTTTTT; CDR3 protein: CASSQPPLTSGGTGELFF
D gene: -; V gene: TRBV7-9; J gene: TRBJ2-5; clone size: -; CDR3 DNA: TGTGCCAGCAGCTTACCTCTCATGAGGGAAGAGACCCAGTACTTC; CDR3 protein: CASSLPLMREETQYF
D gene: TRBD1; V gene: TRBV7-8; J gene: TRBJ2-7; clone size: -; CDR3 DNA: TGTGCCAGCAGCCTGGGACAGAACTACGAGCAGTACTTC; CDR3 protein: CASSLGQNYEQYF
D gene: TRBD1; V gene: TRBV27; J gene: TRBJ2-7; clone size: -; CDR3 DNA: TGTGCCAGCAGGACAGGGCATACCGAGCAGTACTTC; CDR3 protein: CASRTGHTEQYF
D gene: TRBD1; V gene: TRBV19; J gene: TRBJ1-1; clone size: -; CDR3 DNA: TGTGCCAGTAGCAGACAGGGGGCGGGCACTGAAGCTTTCTTT; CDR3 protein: CASSRQGAGTEAFF
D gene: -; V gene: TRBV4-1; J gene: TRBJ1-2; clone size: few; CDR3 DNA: TGCGCCAGCTCCCATCAGGGGAACTATGGCTACACCTTC; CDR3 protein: CASSHQGNYGYTF
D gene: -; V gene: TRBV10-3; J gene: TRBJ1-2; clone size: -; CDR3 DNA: TGTGCCATCAGTGAGGGGGGCAGGGCTAACTATGGCTACACCTTC; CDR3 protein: CAISEGGRANYGYTF
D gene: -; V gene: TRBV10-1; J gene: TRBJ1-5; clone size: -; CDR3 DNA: TGCGCCAGCAGTGAGTCGAATCAGGCCCAAGGGCCCCAGCATTTT; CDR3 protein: CASSESNQAQGPQHF
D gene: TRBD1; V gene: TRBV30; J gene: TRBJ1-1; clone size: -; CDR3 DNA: TGTGCCTGGTCCCTAGGACAGGGGTCCACTGAAGCTTTCTTT; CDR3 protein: CAWSLGQGSTEAFF
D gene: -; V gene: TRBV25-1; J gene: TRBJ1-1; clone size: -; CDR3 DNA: TGTGCCAGCAGTGGAGATGGGGGGGACCCTGAAGCTTTCTTT; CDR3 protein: CASSGDGGDPEAFF
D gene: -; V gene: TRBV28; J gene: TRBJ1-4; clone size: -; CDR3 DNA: TGTGCCAGCAGGCCCCAGGGGCGGGGGAATGAAAAACTGTTTTTT; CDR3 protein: CASRPQGRGNEKLFF
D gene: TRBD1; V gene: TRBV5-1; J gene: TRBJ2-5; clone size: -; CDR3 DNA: TGCGCCAGCAGCATCCGGGACAGGGAATTGGAGACCCAGTACTTC; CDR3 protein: CASSIRDRELETQYF
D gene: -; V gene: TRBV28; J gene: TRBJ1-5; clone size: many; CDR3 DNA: TGTGCCAGCAGTTTCCTGTGGGGGGATGTTTCGAATCAGCCCCAGCATTTT; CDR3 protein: CASSFLWGDVSNQPQHF
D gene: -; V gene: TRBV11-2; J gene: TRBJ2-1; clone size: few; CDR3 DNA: TGTGCCAGCAGCCCCTCCTATGATGAGCAGTTCTTC; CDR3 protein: CASSPSYDEQFF
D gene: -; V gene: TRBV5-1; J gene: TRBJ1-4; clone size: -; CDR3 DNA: TGCGCCAGCAGCTTGGGAGGGCGAGGTGAAAAACTGTTTTTT; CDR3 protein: CASSLGGRGEKLFF